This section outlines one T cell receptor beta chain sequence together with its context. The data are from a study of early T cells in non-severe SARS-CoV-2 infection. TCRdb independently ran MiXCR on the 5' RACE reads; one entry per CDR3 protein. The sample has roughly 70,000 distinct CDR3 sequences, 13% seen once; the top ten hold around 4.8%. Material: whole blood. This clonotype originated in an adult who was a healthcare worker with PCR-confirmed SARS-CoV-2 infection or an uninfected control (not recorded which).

The CDR3 loop is CSALPGTGNTEAFF. Written as DNA, the CDR3 is TGCAGTGCTCTACCCGGGACAGGGAACACTGAAGCTTTCTTT. J is TRBJ1-1 and V is TRBV20-1; 8 bases are a match to TRBD1. The CDR3 totals 14 residues. Per the germline V gene, CDR1 is DFQATT and CDR2 is SNEGSKA (reference sequence). The ends lost 5 bases at V and 1 base at J; junction bases unmatched: 6.